The 20 T cell receptor beta chains below were found in one sample sequenced in a study of cytomegalovirus exposure and HLA in healthy donors. PCR used 60 Vbeta primers and 13 Jbeta primers. TCRdb keeps only in-frame clones here, not all; method: immunoSEQ multiplex PCR. The sample consists of roughly 200,000 clones, around 80% of them appearing once. Sequencing was performed on PBMCs. The source of these receptors is a woman aged 55-70 years in good health and CMV-seropositive.

This chain uses TRBV28 with TRBJ1-5; no reliable D call. With 2 bases removed from V and 1 base from J, the gap between germline ends came to 9 bases. The CDR3 sequence is 15 residues long. The germline gives CDR1 MDHEN, CDR2 SYDVKM. CDR3 amino acids: CASSLMSLSNQPQHF. CDR3 DNA: TGTGCCAGCAGTTTAATGAGTTTGAGCAATCAGCCCCAGCATTTT.

The chain couples TRBV7-2 to TRBJ2-3; TRBD2 aligns across 9 bases. After removal of 2 bases from V and 5 bases from J, the junction contained 5 bases not matched to a gene. Germline CDR1 reads SGHTA; CDR2 reads FQGNSA. The CDR3 has 15 amino acids. In DNA form, the CDR3 reads TGTGCCAGCAGCTTATCTGCGGGGGGGCAAGATACGCAGTATTTT. Its protein product is CASSLSAGGQDTQYF. The complete variable domain, with remaining parts taken from reference TRBV7-2 and TRBJ2-3, reads GAGVSQSPSNKVTEKGKDVELRCDPISGHTALYWYRQSLGQGLEFLIYFQGNSAPDKSGLPSDRFSAERTGGSVSTLTIQRTQQEDSAVYLCASSLSAGGQDTQYFGPGTRLTVL.

The V call is TRBV5-1, the J call TRBJ2-7; the match to TRBD1 covers 9 bases. Trimming cost V 0 bases and J 4 bases; bases outside gene matches: 5. Per germline, CDR1 SGHRS and CDR2 YFSETQ. The CDR3 is 15 amino acids. In DNA form, the CDR3 reads TGCGCCAGCAGCTTGGACCCGACAGGGGGATACGAGCAGTACTTC. Residues: CASSLDPTGGYEQYF.

The CDR3 nucleotides are TGTGCCAGCAGCTTAGAAATGAGAGGCGCTGAAGCTTTCTTT. Translated: CASSLEMRGAEAFF. The chain is built from TRBV7-2 and TRBJ1-1; D is ambiguous. The germline V and J ends were trimmed by 1 base and 6 bases, with 12 bases remaining between them. The CDR3 is made up of 14 amino acids. CDR1 SGHTA and CDR2 FQGNSA come from the germline V gene.

The chain joins TRBV29-1 to TRBJ2-3, with TRBD1 matching 7 bases. Per the germline V gene, CDR1 is SQVTM and CDR2 is ANQGSEA. With V trimmed by 4 bases and J by 4 bases, 8 bases remained unmatched. CDR3 length: 14 residues. The CDR3 nucleotides are TGCAGCGTTGGACATCGACAGGGCGCAGATACGCAGTATTTT. Translation gives CSVGHRQGADTQYF.

The rearrangement links TRBV7-9 to TRBJ2-5; 9 nucleotides match TRBD1. The J call is doubtful: the DNA matches TRBJ2-7 better. The V gene's germline CDR1 is SEHNR and CDR2 FQNEAQ (reference sequence). The CDR3 length is 15 residues. The CDR3 reads CASSSPGTGRDEQYF. In nucleotides, the CDR3 is TGTGCCAGCAGCTCCCCCGGGACAGGGCGCGACGAGCAGTACTTC.

The chain joins TRBV5-1 to TRBJ2-1; 9 nucleotides match TRBD1. V gave up 4 bases and J gave up 9 bases; unmatched junction bases: 17. The CDR3 loop spans 17 amino acids. Germline CDR1 is SGHRS and CDR2 is YFSETQ. The DNA of the CDR3 is TGCGCCAGCAGCCCCGCCTGGGGGGGACAGGGAGCCTCTGAGCAGTTCTTC. Translated: CASSPAWGGQGASEQFF.

The chain combines TRBV5-4 with TRBJ2-5; 8 bases align to TRBD1. The DNA matches TRBJ2-7 better at its end, which makes the J call doubtful. The germline V gene encodes CDR1 SGHNT and CDR2 YYREEE (reference sequence). There are 13 residues in the CDR3. CDR3 coding DNA: TGTGCCAGCAGCCTACCTACAGGGGGCGAGCAGTACTTC. The encoded protein is CASSLPTGGEQYF.

CDR3 in amino acids: CASSPAYAVSRGETQYF. The CDR3 DNA follows: TGTGCCAGCAGTCCCGCGTACGCCGTTTCCAGGGGGGAGACCCAGTACTTC. The chain employs TRBV28 and TRBJ2-5, with 7 positions matching TRBD1. CDR1 MDHEN and CDR2 SYDVKM come from the germline V gene. The V and J ends lost 5 bases and 5 bases, in that order; junction bases with no gene match: 17. The CDR3 is 17 residues long.

This clone was counted only a few times. At the DNA level, this CDR3 is encoded by other sequences in the same sample as well. The rearrangement joins TRBV7-9 to TRBJ2-2; 9 bases are shared with TRBD1. In germline, CDR1 is SEHNR, CDR2 FQNEAQ (reference sequence). CDR3 length: 15 residues. The V segment lost 3 bases and the J segment 3 bases; nucleotides outside the gene matches: 2. CDR3 sequence reads: CASSLGQGDTGELFF. The CDR3 DNA reads as TGTGCCAGCAGCTTGGGACAGGGAGACACCGGGGAGCTGTTTTTT.

V usage is TRBV7-2 and J usage is TRBJ1-2, with 10 nucleotides matching TRBD1. CDR1 is SGHTA and CDR2 is FQGNSA in the germline V gene. This CDR3 contains 13 residues. With 5 bases clipped from V and 5 bases from J, the junction kept 2 bases outside the gene matches. For the CDR3, the DNA is TGTGCCAGCAGCCAGGGACAGGGGTATGGCTACACCTTC. It codes for CASSQGQGYGYTF.

The V gene is TRBV7-9, the J gene TRBJ2-3, with TRBD1 matching over 7 bases. Germline assignment: CDR1 SEHNR and CDR2 FQNEAQ (reference sequence). V dropped 5 bases and J dropped 2; count of bases not matched to a gene: 13. This CDR3 contains 17 residues. CDR3 loop: CASSRRAMGQLTDTQYF. The CDR3 DNA reads as TGTGCCAGCAGCAGGAGAGCAATGGGACAGCTCACAGATACGCAGTATTTT.

A word on this clone: One end of the junction fails to match germline, which may point to a read error. The chain couples TRBV7-2 to TRBJ1-2, with 9 bases identical to TRBD1. Germline V gene data show CDR1 as SGHTA and CDR2 as FQGNSA. The CDR3 is 15 residues long. The CDR3 is CASSPRTGDSYGYAF. Here the CDR3 DNA reads TGTGCCAGCAGCCCCCGGACAGGGGATAGCTATGGCTACGCCTTC.

The chain combines TRBV6-5 with TRBJ2-7, with 13 bases that match TRBD2. V was clipped by 6 bases and J by 5 bases; unmatched bases: 1. Germline V lookup: CDR1 MNHEY, CDR2 SVGAGI. The CDR3 is 13 amino acids. The CDR3 loop reads CASRLAGGNEQYF. CDR3 sequence (DNA): TGTGCCAGCAGACTAGCGGGAGGGAACGAGCAGTACTTC.

The chain couples TRBV6-1 to TRBJ2-5; TRBD2 aligns across 12 bases. Germline CDR1 is MNHNS and CDR2 is SASEGT. J gave up 7 bases and V 6 bases, and 6 bases lay outside the gene matches. The CDR3 extends over 14 amino acids. CDR3 protein: CASRELAGGGTQYF. The CDR3 region has the DNA TGTGCCAGCAGGGAACTAGCGGGAGGTGGGACCCAGTACTTC.

The chain couples TRBV28 to TRBJ1-4; tentatively, D is TRBD1 (5 bases). Per the germline V gene, CDR1 is MDHEN and CDR2 is SYDVKM. V was trimmed by 8 bases and J by 4 bases, leaving 14 bases between them. The CDR3 contains 14 residues. The CDR3 reads CASSSVTVNEKLFF. The CDR3 coding sequence is TGTGCCAGCTCCTCCGTGACAGTTAATGAAAAACTGTTTTTT.

V usage is TRBV11-2 and J usage is TRBJ2-1; 8 bases agree with TRBD2. The J segment lost 2 bases and the V segment lost 5 bases, leaving 17 bases of the junction unmatched. The CDR3 runs to 19 residues. Germline CDR1 SGHAT, CDR2 FQNNGV. The DNA for the CDR3 is TGTGCCAGCAGCCCCCTGACCGGGCGGGGGGCCGGTACCTACAATGAGCAGTTCTTC. Its protein product is CASSPLTGRGAGTYNEQFF.

The J gene is TRBJ2-7, the V gene TRBV19, with 7 bases fitting TRBD1. The CDR3 totals 15 residues. Germline lookup yields CDR1 LNHDA and CDR2 SQIVND (reference sequence). With 4 bases clipped from V and 3 bases from J, the junction kept 9 bases outside the gene matches. The CDR3 coding sequence is TGTGCCAGTAGTAGGAACCTCCGGGACAGCTACGAGCAGTACTTC. Amino acid sequence: CASSRNLRDSYEQYF.

DNA of the CDR3: TGTGCCAGCAGCGCGAGCGAGGGTCCTGAAGCTTTCTTT. Its protein is CASSASEGPEAFF. The rearrangement links TRBV25-1 to TRBJ1-1; D unclear. The CDR3 spans 13 residues. Per the germline V gene, CDR1 is MGHDK and CDR2 is SYGVNS. V gave up 6 bases and J gave up 6 bases, with 14 bases separating them.

The rearrangement uses TRBV15 and TRBJ2-3; TRBD1 aligns across 9 bases. The CDR3 is 14 amino acids. J lost 2 bases, V lost 6 bases, and 3 bases had no gene match. Germline CDR1 and CDR2: LNHNV and YYDKDF (reference sequence). The DNA of the CDR3 is TGTGCCACCAGGAGGACAGGGGACACAGATACGCAGTATTTT. This encodes CATRRTGDTDTQYF.